The clone carrying this T cell receptor beta chain was observed at least ten times. Its antigen is undetermined. CDR3 length: 17 amino acids. CDR1 is LGHNA and CDR2 is YNFKEQ in the germline V gene. V shed 4 bases and J 2 bases; nucleotides not matched to a gene: 8. This specimen comes from a study of spatial heterogeneity in lung cancer. Study-wide background: As counted in raw reads, each unique TCR and UMI combination appeared more than ten times on average. Whole-study findings and limits: Intratumoral expanded alpha and beta TCR counts were found to track tumor mutation counts.

MiXCR, run by TCRdb on the 5' RACE reads, gives a single entry per CDR3 protein. The table records some 97,000 distinct CDR3 sequences, 4.4% of them present only once. Noted time point: sample taken at primary tumor resection. The roughly 79 donors had untreated early-stage non-small cell lung cancer. Sequencing was performed on whole RNA extracted from tumor and nontumor lung tissue, or from frozen PBMC, and the material was left unsorted. The V and J genes are TRBV4-2 and TRBJ2-3; TRBD2 matches at 11 bases. Here the sequenced sample was lung tumor tissue, taken at surgery. The TCR originated in a male donor with early-stage non-small cell lung cancer. As DNA, the CDR3 is TGTGCCAGCAGCCTAGGGACTAGCGGAGGGATCACAGATACGCAGTATTTT. It encodes CASSLGTSGGITDTQYF.